Listed below are T cell receptor beta chains from one sample, sequenced in a study of STAT5B mutations in CD4+ large granular lymphocyte leukemia. Some clones are missing from TCRdb's copy, which holds only in-frame ones; the method was immunoSEQ multiplex PCR. The data show approximately 27,000 clones, with approximately 80% seen just once and 0.25% to 0.35% held by the top ten. The sample taken for sequencing was CD4+ T cells from blood buffy coats. The receptors come from a human donor in good health. The conserved cysteine and the conserved F or W are not part of the CDR3 here. A D gene is named only where the DNA matches it firmly. Only part of the rows carry a size: once, few, many, or a class if the clone is expanded.

TRBJ1-2 . once TRBV18 ASSPAGYGYT
TRBJ1-6 TRBD1 . TRBV7-9 ASGSRGAYNSPLH
TRBJ1-1 . . TRBV29-1 SVTSGRVAEAF
TRBJ2-1 . . TRBV28 ASSFQGRRDEQF
TRBJ2-5 TRBD2 . TRBV7-7 ASSPSGSFETQY
TRBJ2-1 TRBD2 . TRBV27 ASSPRTSGGAYNEQF
TRBJ2-5 . . TRBV5-6 ASSFRGTRRAQETQY
TRBJ1-2 TRBD1 . TRBV4-3 ASSHDYPGQLYGYT
TRBJ2-4 TRBD1 . TRBV20-1 SADRDRDQY
TRBJ1-4 . . TRBV28 ASSSSGDEKLF
TRBJ2-3 . . TRBV7-2 ASSLGRATQY
TRBJ2-1 TRBD2 . TRBV25-1 ASSERAGGGPHNEQF
TRBJ2-3 . . TRBV5-8 AAGRGRELLADTQY
TRBJ2-3 TRBD2 . TRBV11-3 ASSSSSGRTDTQY
TRBJ1-5 TRBD1 . TRBV7-6 ASSLGQGTQPQH
TRBJ2-1 TRBD2 . TRBV7-2 ASSPWGGSSYNEQF
TRBJ1-1 . . TRBV5-1 ASSAYRVGTEAF